A few counts support the clone carrying this TCR beta chain. Only in-frame clones appear in the TCRdb table, and some are missing; sequencing was by immunoSEQ multiplex PCR. The table shows tens of thousands of clones, with about 87% occurring only once. Germline CDR1 and CDR2: SNHLY and FYNNEI. Trimming stripped 4 bases from V and 3 bases from J, with 9 bases between. CDR3 length: 13 amino acids. This specimen comes from a study of blood T cell repertoires in COVID-19. The chain carries TRBV2 and TRBJ1-2; no reliable D call. The sample comprised peripheral blood. This TCR was sampled from a human donor in a cohort sampled during active COVID-19. CDR3 bases: TGTGCCAGCAGTGTACTGGGCGACTATGGCTACACCTTC. Translation: CASSVLGDYGYTF.